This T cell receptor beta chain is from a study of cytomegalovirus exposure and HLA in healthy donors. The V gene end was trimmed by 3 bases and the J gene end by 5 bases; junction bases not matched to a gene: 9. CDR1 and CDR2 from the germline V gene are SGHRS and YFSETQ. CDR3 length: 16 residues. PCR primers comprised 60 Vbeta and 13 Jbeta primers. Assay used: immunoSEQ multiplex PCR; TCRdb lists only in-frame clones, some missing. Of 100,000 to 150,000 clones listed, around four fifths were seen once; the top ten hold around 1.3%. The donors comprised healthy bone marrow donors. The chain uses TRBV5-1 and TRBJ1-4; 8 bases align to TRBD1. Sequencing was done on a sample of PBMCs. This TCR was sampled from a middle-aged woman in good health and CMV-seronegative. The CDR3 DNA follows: TGCGCCAGCAGCTGGGGGGGTCAGGGGGCGAATGAAAAACTGTTTTTT. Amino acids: CASSWGGQGANEKLFF.